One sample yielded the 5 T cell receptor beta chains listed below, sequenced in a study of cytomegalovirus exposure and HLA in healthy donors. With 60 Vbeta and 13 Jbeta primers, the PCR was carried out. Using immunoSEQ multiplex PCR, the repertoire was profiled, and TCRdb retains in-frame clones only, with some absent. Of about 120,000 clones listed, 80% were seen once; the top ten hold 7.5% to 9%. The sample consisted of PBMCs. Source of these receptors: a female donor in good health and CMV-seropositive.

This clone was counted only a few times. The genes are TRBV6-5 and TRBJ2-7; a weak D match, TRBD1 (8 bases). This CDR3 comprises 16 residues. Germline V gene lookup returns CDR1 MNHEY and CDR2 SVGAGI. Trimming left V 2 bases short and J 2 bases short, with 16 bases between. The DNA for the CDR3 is TGTGCCAGCAGTTACCGTCGGACAGGGAGGGCCTACGAGCAGTACTTC. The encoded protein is CASSYRRTGRAYEQYF.

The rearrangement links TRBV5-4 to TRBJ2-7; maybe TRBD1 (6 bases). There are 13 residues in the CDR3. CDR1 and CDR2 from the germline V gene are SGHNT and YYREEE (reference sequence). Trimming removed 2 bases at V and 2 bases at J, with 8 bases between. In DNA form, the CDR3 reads TGTGCCAGCAGCTTAACAGGGACCTACGAGCAGTACTTC. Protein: CASSLTGTYEQYF.

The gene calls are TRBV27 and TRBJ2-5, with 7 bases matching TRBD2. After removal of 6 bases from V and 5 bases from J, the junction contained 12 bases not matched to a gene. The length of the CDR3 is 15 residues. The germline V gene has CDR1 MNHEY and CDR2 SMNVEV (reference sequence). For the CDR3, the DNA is TGTGCCAGCAGCCAGGGACTAAGGGGACGGGAGACCCAGTACTTC. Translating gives CASSQGLRGRETQYF.

The CDR3 region is CASSHYSGTVRGEQYF. The CDR3 nucleotides are TGCGCCAGCAGCCACTATTCCGGGACAGTGAGGGGAGAGCAGTACTTC. The V and J genes are TRBV4-1 and TRBJ2-7, with 7 bases aligning to TRBD1. The ends lost 3 bases at V and 7 bases at J; junction bases unmatched: 15. The CDR3 consists of 16 residues. Germline-derived CDR1 and CDR2 are MGHRA and YSYEKL.

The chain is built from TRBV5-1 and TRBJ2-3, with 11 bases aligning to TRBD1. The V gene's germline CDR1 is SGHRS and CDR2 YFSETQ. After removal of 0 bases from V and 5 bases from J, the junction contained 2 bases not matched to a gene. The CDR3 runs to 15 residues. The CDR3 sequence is CASSLAGTGGDTQYF. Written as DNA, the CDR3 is TGCGCCAGCAGCTTGGCCGGGACAGGGGGAGATACGCAGTATTTT.